Listed below are T cell receptor beta chains from one sample, sequenced in a study of blood T cells in healthy people across ages. TCRdb used MiXCR to reprocess the 5' RACE reads, holding one entry per CDR3 protein. The repertoire holds 750,000 to 950,000 distinct CDR3 sequences, with roughly 25% as singletons. The data also belong to a second study, concerning T cells of mothers and their children.

The material sequenced was blood. Every receptor here comes from a boy aged 5 to 17 in good health. Both conserved end residues are part of each CDR3. The D gene is left open where the match is weak. Clone size appears in some rows only: once, few, many, or a class for an expanded clone.

size | D | J | V | DNA | CDR3
once | TRBD2 | TRBJ2-7 | TRBV28 | TGTGCCAGCGGTCGTCTAGCGGAGGACTACGAGCAGTACTTC | CASGRLAEDYEQYF
NA | NA | TRBJ1-2 | TRBV5-5 | TGTGCCAGCAGCTTGGACCCTCTTGGCTACACCTTC | CASSLDPLGYTF
NA | TRBD2 | TRBJ2-3 | TRBV29-1 | TGCAGCGGGGGCGGGCTAGCGGGGGAGCTCAACACAGATACGCAGTATTTT | CSGGGLAGELNTDTQYF
NA | NA | TRBJ2-1 | TRBV24-1 | TGTGCCACCAGTGATCCCGACGGGGGTAAGGAGCAGTTCTTC | CATSDPDGGKEQFF
NA | NA | TRBJ2-3 | TRBV9 | TGTGCTAGCAGCGAGCGTCCCGTAGCAGGAGCCCGGGGAGATACGCAGTATTTT | CASSERPVAGARGDTQYF
NA | TRBD1 | TRBJ1-2 | TRBV9 | TGTGCCAGCAGCCCCCGGACAGGGGCGAACTATGGCTACACCTTC | CASSPRTGANYGYTF
NA | NA | TRBJ2-7 | TRBV6-6 | TGTGCCAGCAGTACCCGGGACACAACCTACGAGCAGTACTTC | CASSTRDTTYEQYF
few | NA | TRBJ1-3 | TRBV5-1 | TGCGCCAGCAGCTTGTCCAGCAGCTATGCTGGAAACACCATATATTTT | CASSLSSSYAGNTIYF
NA | NA | TRBJ2-7 | TRBV4-2 | TGTGCCAGCAGCCAAGATTTAGCGGACGAGCAGTCCTTC | CASSQDLADEQSF
NA | NA | TRBJ2-7 | TRBV4-1 | TGCGCCAGTAGCCAAGAGGCAGGACCAAGCTCCTACGAGCAGTACTTC | CASSQEAGPSSYEQYF
few | TRBD1 | TRBJ1-1 | TRBV5-1 | TGCGCCGGCAGCTTACAGGGGGACACTGAAGCTTTCTTT | CAGSLQGDTEAFF
few | TRBD1 | TRBJ2-2 | TRBV10-3 | TGTGCCATCCGACAGGGGCCGAACACCGGGGAGCTGTTTTTT | CAIRQGPNTGELFF
few | TRBD1 | TRBJ2-7 | TRBV14 | TGTGCCAGCAGCAAAATAGTCGCAGGGGGCGATTGGAACGAGCAGTACTTC | CASSKIVAGGDWNEQYF
NA | TRBD1 | TRBJ2-1 | TRBV25-1 | TGTGCCAGCAGTTCTCTGAACAGGGGTAGGGCCCACAATGAGCAGTTCTTC | CASSSLNRGRAHNEQFF
many | NA | TRBJ1-1 | TRBV14 | TGTGCCAGCAGTCGGACAGAGAACACTGAAGCTTTCTTT | CASSRTENTEAFF